These 22 T cell receptor beta chains share one sample of origin, sequenced in a study of blood T cell repertoires in COVID-19. Here immunoSEQ multiplex PCR was the method, and the copy in TCRdb shows in-frame clones only, minus some. In the table there are some 130,000 clones, roughly 90% of which are singletons. Sequencing was done on a sample of peripheral blood. The receptors here all came from a man aged 55 to 69 with COVID-19, enrolled during active disease.

The chain carries TRBV7-9 and TRBJ1-1; tentative D call: TRBD1 (5 bases). The V end lost 5 bases, the J end lost 0 bases, and 13 bases lay between the germline ends. The CDR3 loop spans 15 amino acids. Per the germline V gene, CDR1 is SEHNR and CDR2 is FQNEAQ (reference sequence). The CDR3 loop reads CASSQGGWMNTEAFF. The CDR3 nucleotides read TGTGCCAGCAGCCAGGGTGGGTGGATGAACACTGAAGCTTTCTTT.

This sequence joins TRBV19 and TRBJ2-1, with TRBD2 matching over 12 bases. Germline-derived CDR1 and CDR2 are LNHDA and SQIVND (reference sequence). This CDR3 comprises 16 residues. The V gene end was trimmed by 6 bases and the J gene end by 7 bases; junction bases not matched to a gene: 10. CDR3 sequence (DNA): TGTGCCAGTAGGACAAACCTAGCGGGAGGGGGGAATGAGCAGTTCTTC. Translation gives CASRTNLAGGGNEQFF.

V and J are TRBV5-6 and TRBJ2-1; 8 bases are a match to TRBD2. This CDR3 region has 14 residues. After removal of 3 bases from V and 5 bases from J, the junction contained 4 bases not matched to a gene. Looked up from germline, CDR1 is SGHDT and CDR2 is YYEEEE. CDR3 region: CASSWGLGNNEQFF. The DNA for the CDR3 is TGTGCCAGCAGCTGGGGACTAGGGAACAATGAGCAGTTCTTC.

The chain links TRBV9 to TRBJ2-7, with 7 bases lining up with TRBD2. The CDR3 loop spans 14 amino acids. The V and J ends lost 0 bases and 2 bases, in that order; junction bases with no gene match: 2. Germline assignment: CDR1 SGDLS and CDR2 YYNGEE. CDR3 sequence reads: CASSVGLATYEQYF. CDR3 nucleotide sequence: TGTGCCAGCAGCGTAGGACTAGCTACCTACGAGCAGTACTTC.

CDR3 region: CASSRTSGNNEQFF. Here the CDR3 DNA reads TGTGCCAGCAGCCGGACTAGCGGAAACAATGAGCAGTTCTTC. The rearrangement uses TRBV13 and TRBJ2-1; 10 nucleotides match TRBD2. Germline V CDR1 and CDR2: PRHDT, FYEKMQ (reference sequence). The CDR3 has 14 residues. V lost 5 bases and J lost 5; bases outside the gene matches: 3.

The CDR3: CASSVSPGTGYDYGYTF. The CDR3 DNA is TGTGCCAGCAGCGTTAGTCCCGGGACAGGGTACGACTATGGCTACACCTTC. The chain employs TRBV9 and TRBJ1-2; 9 nucleotides agree with TRBD1. CDR1 and CDR2 from the germline V gene are SGDLS and YYNGEE. The CDR3 spans 17 residues. Trimming took 2 bases from V and 3 from J; bases not matched to a gene: 11. Together with reference TRBV9 and TRBJ1-2, the CDR3 gives the full variable domain: DSGVTQTPKHLITATGQRVTLRCSPRSGDLSVYWYQQSLDQGLQFLIQYYNGEERAKGNILERFSAQQFPDLHSELNLSSLELGDSALYFCASSVSPGTGYDYGYTFGSGTRLTVV.

The chain links TRBV30 to TRBJ2-3; TRBD2 is a possible D gene (6 bases). The CDR3 is 14 amino acids. The V end was cut by 2 bases, the J end by 3 bases, with 12 bases between. CDR1 and CDR2 (germline): GTSNPN, SVGIG (reference sequence). The CDR3 spells CAWSKGRETDTQYF. The CDR3 coding sequence is TGTGCCTGGAGTAAGGGGCGGGAAACAGATACGCAGTATTTT.

The chain has TRBV5-1 and TRBJ2-3, with 8 bases that match TRBD2. Germline V lookup: CDR1 SGHRS, CDR2 YFSETQ. The CDR3 totals 14 residues. The V and J ends lost 3 bases and 5 bases, in that order; junction bases with no gene match: 5. CDR3 region: CASSSLAGKDTQYF. DNA for the CDR3: TGCGCCAGCAGCTCCTTAGCGGGAAAAGATACGCAGTATTTT.

The CDR3 nucleotides read TGTGCCAGCAGTTTAGGGCGGGGCTACAATGAGCAGTTCTTC. It yields the protein CASSLGRGYNEQFF. V and J are TRBV27 and TRBJ2-1; maybe TRBD2 (6 bases). V lost 2 bases and J 3 bases, leaving 8 bases between the germline ends. This CDR3 is built from 14 residues. Germline V gene sequence: CDR1 MNHEY, CDR2 SMNVEV (reference sequence).

The V and J genes are TRBV2 and TRBJ1-1, with no clear D. V lost 4 bases and J 1 base, leaving 7 bases between the germline ends. The V gene's germline CDR1 is SNHLY and CDR2 FYNNEI. The CDR3 has 13 amino acids. The chain's CDR3 is CASSGSQNTEAFF. The CDR3 DNA is TGTGCCAGCAGTGGGTCACAGAACACTGAAGCTTTCTTT.

The chain is built from TRBV5-1 and TRBJ2-1; 9 bases align to TRBD2. The ends lost 4 bases at V and 7 bases at J; junction bases unmatched: 6. This CDR3 is 14 amino acids long. CDR1 is SGHRS, CDR2 YFSETQ, per germline. CDR3 sequence (DNA): TGCGCCAGCAGCCTCGGACTAGCGCAAAATGAGCAGTTCTTC. Protein sequence: CASSLGLAQNEQFF.

This chain uses TRBV6-5 with TRBJ1-2; a possible D gene is TRBD1 (6 bases). The CDR3 loop spans 13 amino acids. CDR1 and CDR2 from the germline V gene are MNHEY and SVGAGI. Trimming cost V 5 bases and J 3 bases, with 10 bases left between them. The CDR3 protein is CASSPHRDYGYTF. The CDR3 bases are TGTGCCAGCAGTCCTCACAGGGACTATGGCTACACCTTC.

The chain uses TRBV3-1 (or the pseudogene TRBV3-2) and TRBJ2-7; a weak D match, TRBD2 (6 bases). Trimming removed 0 bases at V and 6 bases at J, with 12 bases between. Germline V gene lookup returns CDR1 LGHDT and CDR2 YNNKEL (reference sequence). The CDR3 runs to 14 residues. The CDR3 loop reads CASSQDWGVGEQYF. The CDR3 nucleotides read TGTGCCAGCAGCCAAGATTGGGGGGTAGGCGAGCAGTACTTC.

V is TRBV5-4 and J is TRBJ2-1; possible D gene TRBD1, 5 bases. The CDR3 has 14 residues. The germline V gene has CDR1 SGHNT and CDR2 YYREEE (reference sequence). The V gene lost 0 bases and the J gene lost 5 bases, with 9 bases spanning the gap. CDR3 sequence (DNA): TGTGCCAGCAGCTTGGCCAGGGCTGACAATGAGCAGTTCTTC. Its translation is CASSLARADNEQFF.

The rearrangement links TRBV27 to TRBJ1-5; 8 positions match TRBD1. With 5 bases clipped from V and 3 bases from J, the junction kept 9 bases outside the gene matches. Germline CDR1 is MNHEY and CDR2 is SMNVEV (reference sequence). This CDR3 region has 16 residues. CDR3 in DNA: TGTGCCAGCAGTCCAACTTGGACAGGGCTCAATCAGCCCCAGCATTTT. Translation: CASSPTWTGLNQPQHF.

The chain couples TRBV2 to TRBJ2-7; 11 positions agree with TRBD2. J was trimmed by 5 bases and V by 6 bases; bases with no gene match: 9. Germline CDR1 is SNHLY and CDR2 is FYNNEI. The CDR3 extends over 15 amino acids. The CDR3 loop reads CASSLFSGRGNEQYF. CDR3 DNA sequence: TGTGCCAGCAGCCTATTTAGCGGGAGGGGGAACGAGCAGTACTTC.

This clone came up once. The chain recombines TRBV11-3 with TRBJ2-5; 9 bases line up with TRBD2. The CDR3 runs 13 residues. Germline CDR1 and CDR2: SGHNT and YENEEA. The V segment lost 3 bases and the J segment 5 bases; nucleotides outside the gene matches: 1. The CDR3 is CASSFLAGETQYF. The CDR3 nucleotides read TGTGCCAGCAGCTTCCTAGCGGGGGAGACCCAGTACTTC. Using reference TRBV11-3 and TRBJ2-5 for the parts outside the CDR3, the full variable domain is EAGVVQSPRYKIIEKKQPVAFWCNPISGHNTLYWYLQNLGQGPELLIRYENEEAVDDSQLPKDRFSAERLKGVDSTLKIQPAELGDSAVYLCASSFLAGETQYFGPGTRLLVL.

The V gene is TRBV5-1, the J gene TRBJ2-7, with 10 nucleotides matching TRBD2. The ends lost 4 bases at V and 3 bases at J; junction bases unmatched: 7. The CDR3 spans 15 residues. Germline V gene sequence: CDR1 SGHRS, CDR2 YFSETQ. The CDR3 spells CASSRASGGYYEQYF. The CDR3 region has the DNA TGCGCCAGCAGCCGAGCTAGCGGGGGATACTACGAGCAGTACTTC.

In this sample, this clone turned up once. V is TRBV3-1 (or the pseudogene TRBV3-2) and J is TRBJ2-1; D possibly corresponds to TRBD2 (6 bases). The germline V and J ends were trimmed by 4 bases and 3 bases, with 16 bases remaining between them. The germline gives CDR1 LGHDT, CDR2 YNNKEL (reference sequence). The CDR3 consists of 16 residues. The DNA for the CDR3 is TGTGCCAGCAGCCTTAGAGGAGGGCCGCACTACAATGAGCAGTTCTTC. The encoded protein is CASSLRGGPHYNEQFF.

V and J are TRBV19 and TRBJ2-2, with D possibly matching TRBD2 (6 bases). Between the trimmed V and J ends, which lost 3 bases and 4 bases, there was a span of 9 bases. There are 14 residues in the CDR3. Germline V lookup: CDR1 LNHDA, CDR2 SQIVND (reference sequence). The CDR3 region is CASSMGRGTGELFF. The CDR3 DNA is TGTGCCAGTAGTATGGGGCGGGGCACCGGGGAGCTGTTTTTT.

The chain joins TRBV18 to TRBJ2-1, with D possibly TRBD2 on 5 matching bases. The CDR3 is 16 residues long. Germline CDR1 KGHSH, CDR2 LQKENI. V gave up 3 bases and J gave up 2 bases, with 14 bases separating them. CDR3 loop: CASSPTDGDPYNEQFF. The CDR3 DNA is TGTGCCAGCTCACCCACGGACGGGGATCCCTACAATGAGCAGTTCTTC.

The rearrangement uses TRBV4-1 and TRBJ1-2; no clear D gene. The CDR3 sequence is 11 residues long. Trimming stripped 5 bases from V and 7 bases from J, with 8 bases between. CDR1 and CDR2 (germline): MGHRA, YSYEKL. The CDR3 nucleotides are TGCGCCAGCAGCGGGCCTGTTGGCTACACCTTC. It encodes CASSGPVGYTF.